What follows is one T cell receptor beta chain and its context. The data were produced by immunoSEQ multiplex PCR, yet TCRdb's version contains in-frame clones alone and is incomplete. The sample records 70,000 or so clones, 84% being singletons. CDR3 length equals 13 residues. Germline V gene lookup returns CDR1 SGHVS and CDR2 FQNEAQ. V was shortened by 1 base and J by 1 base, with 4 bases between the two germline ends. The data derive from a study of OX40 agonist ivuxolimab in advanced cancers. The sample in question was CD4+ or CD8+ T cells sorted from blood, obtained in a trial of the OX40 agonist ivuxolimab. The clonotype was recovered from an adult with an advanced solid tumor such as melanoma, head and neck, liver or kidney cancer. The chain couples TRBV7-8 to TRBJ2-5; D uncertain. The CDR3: CASSLGIQETQYF. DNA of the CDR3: TGTGCCAGCAGCTTAGGTATCCAAGAGACCCAGTACTTC.